These 31 T cell receptor beta chains were all obtained from the same sample, sequenced in a study of blood T cell repertoires in COVID-19. Method: immunoSEQ multiplex PCR; TCRdb's copy keeps in-frame clones and lacks some. The sample lists some 73,000 clones, about 82% occurring once. The sample comprised peripheral blood. Every receptor here comes from a man aged 50-59 years with COVID-19, enrolled during active disease.

The rearrangement joins TRBV15 to TRBJ1-2; no clear D gene. The V gene lost 8 bases and the J gene lost 2 bases, with 15 bases spanning the gap. The CDR3 is made up of 14 amino acids. In germline, CDR1 is LNHNV, CDR2 YYDKDF (reference sequence). The CDR3 nucleotides are TGTGCCACCGCGGACTCCAAAAAAAACTATGGCTACACCTTC. As protein: CATADSKKNYGYTF.

The chain recombines TRBV9 with TRBJ1-2; unclear D gene. This CDR3 is built from 12 residues. Germline-derived CDR1 and CDR2 are SGDLS and YYNGEE. V shed 1 base and J shed 3 bases, with 4 bases lying between them. CDR3 amino acids: CASSVQDYGYTF. The CDR3 nucleotides read TGTGCCAGCAGCGTACAGGACTATGGCTACACCTTC.

The chain uses TRBV19 and TRBJ2-7, with 10 bases identical to TRBD2. The CDR3 is 16 residues long. Per germline, CDR1 LNHDA and CDR2 SQIVND (reference sequence). Trimming removed 3 bases from V and 5 bases from J; junction bases left unmatched: 10. This CDR3 reads CASSIATSGNWDEQYF. CDR3 DNA: TGTGCCAGTAGTATTGCCACTAGCGGGAACTGGGACGAGCAGTACTTC.

The sample holds one count of this clone. V usage is TRBV2 and J usage is TRBJ1-1; 8 bases match TRBD1. Looked up from germline, CDR1 is SNHLY and CDR2 is FYNNEI. This CDR3 spans 15 amino acids. Trimming removed 2 bases from V and 2 bases from J; junction bases left unmatched: 4. DNA for the CDR3: TGTGCCAGCAGTGAATACGGACAGGGAAACACTGAAGCTTTCTTT. Encoded protein: CASSEYGQGNTEAFF.

V is TRBV4-1 and J is TRBJ2-1; possibly TRBD1 for D (5 bases). Germline values: CDR1 MGHRA, CDR2 YSYEKL. This CDR3 spans 18 amino acids. V gave up 0 bases and J gave up 8 bases, with 23 bases separating them. This CDR3 is CASSQDWPGWTDGHEQFF. The DNA for the CDR3 is TGCGCCAGCAGCCAAGATTGGCCAGGGTGGACGGACGGGCATGAGCAGTTCTTC.

This chain connects TRBV4-2 to TRBJ2-7; the D gene is possibly TRBD2 (6 bases). There are 15 residues in the CDR3. The ends were cut back, 4 bases at V and 1 base at J, with 14 bases in the middle. Germline V gene sequence: CDR1 LGHNA, CDR2 YNFKEQ. CDR3 in amino acids: CASSLDYNPSYEQYF. CDR3 nucleotides: TGTGCCAGCAGCCTGGACTACAATCCTTCCTACGAGCAGTACTTC.

This clone occurred once. This sequence joins TRBV28 and TRBJ2-7; D is perhaps TRBD2 (6 bases). The CDR3 is made up of 14 amino acids. V lost 7 bases, J lost 4 bases, and 17 bases lay in between. Looked up from germline, CDR1 is MDHEN and CDR2 is SYDVKM. CDR3 loop: CASIPGGAVYEQYF. As DNA, the CDR3 is TGTGCCAGCATTCCTGGCGGGGCGGTGTACGAGCAGTACTTC.

V is TRBV19 and J is TRBJ1-1, with D tentatively TRBD1 (6 bases). The CDR3 is 14 amino acids. The germline CDR1 and CDR2 sequences are LNHDA and SQIVND (reference sequence). Trimming took 11 bases from V and 0 from J, leaving 16 bases between them. CDR3 protein: CASRGGVVNTEAFF. The CDR3 region has the DNA TGTGCCTCGAGGGGGGGAGTCGTGAACACTGAAGCTTTCTTT.

This chain links TRBV18 with TRBJ2-5; 9 bases line up with TRBD1. The germline CDR1 and CDR2 sequences are KGHSH and LQKENI. V lost 3 bases and J lost 5; bases outside the gene matches: 7. This CDR3 spans 15 amino acids. The CDR3 DNA is TGTGCCAGCTCACCTCGGACAGGGGAAGGGGAGACCCAGTACTTC. Its translation is CASSPRTGEGETQYF.

CDR3 bases: TGTGCCAGTAGTATAAGCGGGAGCGCAGATACGCAGTATTTT. The encoded protein is CASSISGSADTQYF. The chain has TRBV19 and TRBJ2-3; 8 nucleotides agree with TRBD2. The CDR3 is made up of 14 amino acids. Trimming took 2 bases from V and 4 from J; bases not matched to a gene: 2. Looked up from germline, CDR1 is LNHDA and CDR2 is SQIVND (reference sequence).

This clone was observed a handful of times. This sequence joins TRBV10-3 and TRBJ1-1, with 9 bases fitting TRBD1. Germline-derived CDR1 and CDR2 are ENHRY and SYGVKD. V lost 6 bases to trimming and J lost 4 bases; unmatched junction nucleotides: 9. The CDR3 has 15 amino acids. This chain's CDR3 is CAIRAGTGRGTEAFF. DNA of the CDR3: TGTGCCATCAGGGCTGGGACAGGGAGAGGCACTGAAGCTTTCTTT.

The chain links TRBV19 to TRBJ2-5; 9 bases fit TRBD2. This CDR3 has 15 residues. Germline trimming cut 6 bases from V and 4 bases from J; bases unmatched to any gene: 9. Germline V gene sequence: CDR1 LNHDA, CDR2 SQIVND (reference sequence). The CDR3 sequence is CASRGGGRGGETQYF. CDR3 in DNA: TGTGCCAGTAGAGGCGGCGGGAGGGGTGGAGAGACCCAGTACTTC.

The chain carries TRBV6-5 and TRBJ2-2; 7 bases fit TRBD1. Per germline, CDR1 MNHEY and CDR2 SVGAGI. After removal of 0 bases from V and 9 bases from J, the junction contained 7 bases not matched to a gene. This CDR3 region has 15 residues. The CDR3 DNA reads as TGTGCCAGCAGTTACTCCGACAGGGCTCTCAGGGAGCTGTTTTTT. Amino acids: CASSYSDRALRELFF.

This sequence joins TRBV30 and TRBJ1-4; D possibly corresponds to TRBD1 (6 bases). The CDR3 covers 12 residues. The V end was cut by 7 bases, the J end by 3 bases, with 9 bases between. Germline V CDR1 and CDR2: GTSNPN, SVGIG (reference sequence). The CDR3 DNA follows: TGTGCCTTATCAGGGGCTAATGAAAAACTGTTTTTT. Its protein product is CALSGANEKLFF.

The gene calls are TRBV29-1 and TRBJ2-7; 8 bases align to TRBD1. In germline, CDR1 is SQVTM, CDR2 ANQGSEA. J gave up 4 bases and V 5 bases, and 1 base lay outside the gene matches. This CDR3 region has 11 residues. CDR3 DNA sequence: TGCAGCGTTCGGACAGGGTACGAGCAGTACTTC. Its protein is CSVRTGYEQYF.

J is TRBJ1-2 and V is TRBV6-1; the D gene is possibly TRBD1 (5 bases). The CDR3 length is 13 residues. Trimming took off 6 bases at V and 14 bases at J, with 22 bases between the two ends. Germline CDR1 MNHNS, CDR2 SASEGT. The DNA of the CDR3 is TGTGCCAGCAGCCCTTCGGACGGGTATGGGGGGACCTTC. It is translated as CASSPSDGYGGTF.

The chain recombines TRBV7-2 with TRBJ1-2; D uncertain. Trimming removed 1 base at V and 6 bases at J, with 12 bases between. The CDR3 covers 14 residues. CDR1 SGHTA and CDR2 FQGNSA come from the germline V gene. The CDR3: CASSLGAGPHGYTF. Written as DNA, the CDR3 is TGTGCCAGCAGCTTAGGGGCCGGTCCCCATGGCTACACCTTC.

The CDR3 protein is CASRQGKANEKLFF. The CDR3 bases are TGTGCCAGCAGACAGGGTAAAGCTAATGAAAAACTGTTTTTT. The chain combines TRBV2 with TRBJ1-4; D perhaps matches TRBD1 (6 bases). The CDR3 extends over 14 amino acids. Trimming removed 6 bases from V and 3 bases from J, with 11 bases in between. Germline V lookup: CDR1 SNHLY, CDR2 FYNNEI.

The chain employs TRBV13 and TRBJ2-7, with TRBD2 matching 9 bases. The CDR3 sequence is 18 residues long. CDR1 and CDR2 (germline): PRHDT, FYEKMQ (reference sequence). The V segment lost 1 base and the J segment 5 bases; nucleotides outside the gene matches: 15. CDR3 nucleotide sequence: TGTGCCAGCAGCTTAGTCTTGGGCACGCGGGAGGGCCCCCACGAGCAGTACTTC. This encodes CASSLVLGTREGPHEQYF. The variable domain in full, completed from reference TRBV13 and TRBJ2-7, reads AAGVIQSPRHLIKEKRETATLKCYPIPRHDTVYWYQQGPGQDPQFLISFYEKMQSDKGSIPDRFSAQQFSDYHSELNMSSLELGDSALYFCASSLVLGTREGPHEQYFGPGTRLTVT.

This chain links TRBV2 with TRBJ2-1; 12 bases agree with TRBD2. Looked up from germline, CDR1 is SNHLY and CDR2 is FYNNEI. This CDR3 comprises 14 residues. V shed 7 bases and J 8 bases; nucleotides not matched to a gene: 6. CDR3 in DNA: TGTGCCAGCACGACTAGCGGGAGAGACGATGAGCAGTTCTTC. Protein: CASTTSGRDDEQFF.

This chain uses TRBV28 with TRBJ1-2, with 9 bases aligning to TRBD1. The CDR3 runs to 13 residues. The germline gives CDR1 MDHEN, CDR2 SYDVKM. V lost 10 bases and J lost 4; bases outside the gene matches: 7. The CDR3 loop is CATSGQGFYGYTF. In DNA, the CDR3 is TGTGCCACCTCGGGACAGGGTTTCTATGGCTACACCTTC.

The V call is TRBV27, the J call TRBJ2-7; 9 bases match TRBD1. The CDR3 consists of 17 residues. From germline, CDR1 is MNHEY and CDR2 SMNVEV (reference sequence). The V segment lost 3 bases and the J segment 0 bases; nucleotides outside the gene matches: 9. As DNA, the CDR3 is TGTGCCAGCAGTTTGCGGCGACAGGGGGGCGTCTCCTACGAGCAGTACTTC. This codes for CASSLRRQGGVSYEQYF.

The chain is built from TRBV18 and TRBJ2-7; possible D gene TRBD1, 6 bases. The V gene lost 1 base and the J gene lost 2 bases, with 9 bases spanning the gap. Germline V lookup: CDR1 KGHSH, CDR2 LQKENI. The CDR3 is 14 amino acids. CDR3 loop: CASSPQGVPYEQYF. The CDR3 nucleotides read TGTGCCAGCTCACCACAGGGGGTTCCCTACGAGCAGTACTTC.

The gene calls are TRBV7-8 and TRBJ1-6; no definite D call. With 4 bases removed from V and 12 bases from J, the gap between germline ends came to 10 bases. The CDR3 length is 12 residues. Germline assignment: CDR1 SGHVS and CDR2 FQNEAQ. CDR3 sequence reads: CASSSTRGPLHF. DNA for the CDR3: TGTGCCAGCAGCTCAACACGGGGACCCCTCCACTTT.

This clone was observed a single time. This chain joins TRBV7-8 and TRBJ1-1; 7 bases map to TRBD1. CDR1 is SGHVS, CDR2 FQNEAQ, per germline. The V segment lost 3 bases and the J segment 6 bases; nucleotides outside the gene matches: 4. The length of the CDR3 is 13 residues. The CDR3 is CASSFKGASEAFF. CDR3 coding DNA: TGTGCCAGCAGCTTCAAGGGGGCCTCTGAAGCTTTCTTT.

The chain employs TRBV28 and TRBJ2-3; tentative D call: TRBD1 (5 bases). V was trimmed by 2 bases and J by 2 bases, leaving 20 bases between them. The CDR3 totals 18 residues. Germline V CDR1 and CDR2: MDHEN, SYDVKM. The CDR3 sequence is CASSLGRSFAGFTDTQYF. DNA of the CDR3: TGTGCCAGCAGTTTAGGTCGCTCGTTTGCAGGGTTCACAGATACGCAGTATTTT.

The genes are TRBV15 and TRBJ1-3; D uncertain. Germline V gives CDR1 LNHNV, CDR2 YYDKDF (reference sequence). Trimming pared 1 base from V and 2 bases from J, leaving 9 bases between. This CDR3 has 15 amino acids. CDR3: CATSRVRSAGNTIYF. CDR3 nucleotide sequence: TGTGCCACCAGCAGAGTTCGGAGCGCTGGAAACACCATATATTTT.

CDR3 nucleotides: TGTGCCAGCAGATCAGGGGGCAATAACTATGGCTACACCTTC. Translating gives CASRSGGNNYGYTF. The rearrangement uses TRBV28 and TRBJ1-2; TRBD1 matches 8 bases. The germline V gene has CDR1 MDHEN and CDR2 SYDVKM. The CDR3 spans 14 residues. Trimming cost V 6 bases and J 1 base; bases outside gene matches: 4.

The chain is built from TRBV28 and TRBJ1-3, with 7 positions matching TRBD1. Losses at the gene ends were 6 bases for V and 1 base for J; bases not matched to a gene: 15. Germline values: CDR1 MDHEN, CDR2 SYDVKM. The CDR3 extends over 18 amino acids. CDR3 region: CASSERTGLGGSGNTIYF. The CDR3, as DNA: TGTGCCAGCAGCGAACGGACAGGCTTAGGTGGTTCTGGAAACACCATATATTTT.

The J gene is TRBJ2-1, the V gene TRBV11-2, with 12 bases aligning to TRBD2. Germline trimming cut 1 base from V and 5 bases from J; bases unmatched to any gene: 3. The CDR3 is made up of 16 amino acids. Germline V gene data show CDR1 as SGHAT and CDR2 as FQNNGV. CDR3 loop: CASSLVTSGGNNEQFF. CDR3 sequence (DNA): TGTGCCAGCAGCTTAGTGACTAGCGGGGGAAACAATGAGCAGTTCTTC. The variable domain in full, completed from reference TRBV11-2 and TRBJ2-1, reads EAGVAQSPRYKIIEKRQSVAFWCNPISGHATLYWYQQILGQGPKLLIQFQNNGVVDDSQLPKDRFSAERLKGVDSTLKIQPAKLEDSAVYLCASSLVTSGGNNEQFFGPGTRLTVL.

Comments on this clone: Additional DNA sequences in this sample encode the identical CDR3. V and J are TRBV30 and TRBJ2-7, with 10 bases fitting TRBD2. The V segment lost 8 bases and the J segment 6 bases; nucleotides outside the gene matches: 10. Looked up from germline, CDR1 is GTSNPN and CDR2 is SVGIG (reference sequence). CDR3 length: 13 amino acids. CDR3 protein: CALEREGLVEQYF. CDR3 nucleotide sequence: TGTGCCCTTGAGCGGGAGGGCTTAGTCGAGCAGTACTTC.